Shown below are 24 T cell receptor beta chains from a single sample sequenced in a study of T cell repertoires in cytomegalovirus infection. Antigens of these TCRs are unknown. TCRdb re-derived calls from the reads in MiXCR, one entry per CDR3 protein. The repertoire holds 35,000 to 55,000 distinct CDR3 sequences, with 20% as singletons. The material sequenced was PBMCs, sequenced either directly or after in vitro stimulation (not recorded which). The receptors were sampled from a human donor in good health (CMV status not recorded). Some clones in this sample may be carry-over from other donors' samples.

This clonotype appeared many times. The chain uses TRBV7-2 and TRBJ2-5; D is undetermined. The CDR3 runs 13 residues. The V gene lost 3 bases and the J gene lost 3 bases, with 8 bases spanning the gap. Germline CDR1 reads SGHTA; CDR2 reads FQGNSA. CDR3 nucleotide sequence: TGTGCCAGCAGCTTTGCAGAGGAAGAGACCCAGTACTTC. This gives the protein CASSFAEEETQYF.

To note about this clonotype: A much larger clone sits a single nucleotide away, making a read error possible. The J gene is TRBJ2-3, the V gene TRBV6-8; 8 nucleotides match TRBD2. Germline V gene sequence: CDR1 MNHGY, CDR2 SAAAGT. CDR3 length: 14 amino acids. The CDR3 DNA reads TGTGCCAGCAGTGGGGCGGGAGGCATAGATACGAAGTATTTT. It yields the protein CASSGAGGIDTKYF.

The chain carries TRBV19 and TRBJ1-5, with 9 bases fitting TRBD1. The V gene end was trimmed by 10 bases and the J gene end by 5 bases; junction bases not matched to a gene: 9. This CDR3 is 14 amino acids long. Germline V gene data show CDR1 as LNHDA and CDR2 as SQIVND (reference sequence). CDR3: CATSGTGYDQPQHF. The CDR3 nucleotides are TGTGCCACCTCCGGGACAGGGTACGATCAGCCCCAGCATTTT.

This clonotype was found many times. J is TRBJ2-7 and V is TRBV12-3 or TRBV12-4; no clear D gene. The CDR3 is 11 residues long. Trimming left V 3 bases short and J 5 bases short, with 5 bases between. The CDR3, as DNA: TGTGCCAGCAGTTTTTTGCACGAGCAGTACTTC. Its translation is CASSFLHEQYF.

This chain connects TRBV20-1 to TRBJ1-6; 8 bases map to TRBD1. V lost 6 bases, J lost 5 bases, and 12 bases stayed unmatched. The CDR3 runs to 16 residues. In germline, CDR1 is DFQATT, CDR2 SNEGSKA (reference sequence). For the CDR3, the DNA is TGCAGTGCCCCCACCCGGCAGGGGGCTAATAATTCACCCCTCCACTTT. This sequence encodes CSAPTRQGANNSPLHF.

The rearrangement links TRBV20-1 to TRBJ1-5; D gene unclear. This CDR3 region has 15 residues. The V and J ends lost 0 bases and 0 bases respectively, with 9 bases between them. The germline V gene encodes CDR1 DFQATT and CDR2 SNEGSKA (reference sequence). This CDR3 reads CSARDGRYSNQPQHF. CDR3 nucleotides: TGCAGTGCTAGAGACGGCAGGTATAGCAATCAGCCCCAGCATTTT.

This clonotype was counted between two and nine times. The chain has TRBV6-6 and TRBJ2-5, with D unresolved. V was pared by 4 bases and J by 2 bases, with 17 bases between. This CDR3 is 16 amino acids long. Looked up from germline, CDR1 is MNHNY and CDR2 is SVGAGI (reference sequence). CDR3 protein: CASSFFSYHQQETQYF. For the CDR3, the DNA is TGTGCCAGCAGTTTTTTCAGCTATCACCAACAAGAGACCCAGTACTTC.

This sequence joins TRBV11-2 and TRBJ2-5; D is unresolved. Germline lookup yields CDR1 SGHAT and CDR2 FQNNGV. Trimming took off 2 bases at V and 7 bases at J, with 5 bases between the two ends. CDR3 length: 11 residues. The CDR3 DNA follows: TGTGCCAGCAGCTTATCCGGGACCCAGTACTTC. As protein: CASSLSGTQYF.

V is TRBV11-1 and J is TRBJ2-1; 7 nucleotides align to TRBD1. In germline, CDR1 is SGHAT, CDR2 FQDESV (reference sequence). The CDR3 totals 15 residues. V lost 4 bases, J lost 4 bases, and 7 bases stayed unmatched. CDR3 nucleotide sequence: TGTGCCAGCAGCTCGCTTCGGGGACAGTACAATGAGCAGTTCTTC. Translated, it gives CASSSLRGQYNEQFF.

This clonotype was counted many times. V usage is TRBV12-5 and J usage is TRBJ2-7, with TRBD2 identical over 12 bases. Trimming removed 0 bases from V and 4 bases from J; junction bases left unmatched: 28. Germline CDR1 is LGHNT and CDR2 is FRNRAP. The CDR3 is 24 amino acids. The CDR3 spells CASGLVTTAALAGGTPGEAYEQYF. DNA of the CDR3: TGTGCTAGTGGTTTGGTCACGACAGCCGCTCTAGCGGGAGGGACCCCGGGAGAGGCGTACGAGCAGTACTTC.

The sample holds many counts of this clonotype. The rearrangement uses TRBV7-2 and TRBJ2-7; 7 bases agree with TRBD1. The V gene end was trimmed by 4 bases and the J gene end by 1 base; junction bases not matched to a gene: 7. Germline values: CDR1 SGHTA, CDR2 FQGNSA. The CDR3 sequence is 15 residues long. The CDR3: CASSYTGTESYEQYF. The CDR3 DNA follows: TGTGCCAGCAGCTACACCGGGACAGAATCCTACGAGCAGTACTTC. The variable domain in full, completed from reference TRBV7-2 and TRBJ2-7, reads GAGVSQSPSNKVTEKGKDVELRCDPISGHTALYWYRQSLGQGLEFLIYFQGNSAPDKSGLPSDRFSAERTGGSVSTLTIQRTQQEDSAVYLCASSYTGTESYEQYFGPGTRLTVT.

J is TRBJ1-1 and V is TRBV5-6; D remains ambiguous. The CDR3 totals 13 residues. The ends were cut back, 0 bases at V and 13 bases at J, with 16 bases in the middle. The germline gives CDR1 SGHDT, CDR2 YYEEEE. The CDR3 loop reads CASSLEIGGRDFF. The CDR3 DNA is TGTGCCAGCAGCTTGGAGATAGGCGGAAGGGATTTCTTT. The whole variable domain, remainder taken from reference TRBV5-6 and TRBJ1-1, is DAGVTQSPTHLIKTRGQQVTLRCSPKSGHDTVSWYQQALGQGPQFIFQYYEEEERQRGNFPDRFSGHQFPNYSSELNVNALLLGDSALYLCASSLEIGGRDFFGQGTRLTVV.

This clonotype was recorded a few times. The CDR3 protein is CASRLSGISYEQYF. CDR3 coding DNA: TGTGCCAGCAGACTGAGCGGGATATCCTACGAGCAGTACTTC. This rearrangement joins TRBV5-5 to TRBJ2-7; 7 bases are shared with TRBD2. This CDR3 comprises 14 residues. Germline lookup yields CDR1 SGHKS and CDR2 YYEKEE (reference sequence). V lost 5 bases to trimming and J lost 1 base; unmatched junction nucleotides: 6.

This clonotype has at least ten counts. J is TRBJ1-4 and V is TRBV2, with D unresolved. CDR1 and CDR2 (germline): SNHLY, FYNNEI. The V end was cut by 7 bases, the J end by 7 bases, with 10 bases between. CDR3 length equals 12 residues. CDR3 residues: CASKEEGEKLFF. In DNA form, the CDR3 reads TGTGCCAGCAAAGAGGAAGGTGAAAAACTGTTTTTT. Together with reference TRBV2 and TRBJ1-4, the CDR3 gives the full variable domain: EPEVTQTPSHQVTQMGQEVILRCVPISNHLYFYWYRQILGQKVEFLVSFYNNEISEKSEIFDDQFSVERPDGSNFTLKIRSTKLEDSAMYFCASKEEGEKLFFGSGTQLSVL.

To note about this clonotype: Possible read error: a much larger clone is one base away. V and J are TRBV29-1 and TRBJ2-5, with D unclear. Germline CDR1 and CDR2: SQVTM and ANQGSEA. This CDR3 is 11 amino acids long. CDR3 DNA sequence: TGCAGCGTTGCTCTTTTCGAGACCCAGCACTTC. As protein: CSVALFETQHF.

At least ten counts were recorded for this clonotype. The DNA for the CDR3 is TGTGCCAGCAGCCCCCGGGACAGCTTCTACGAGCAGTACTTC. The encoded protein is CASSPRDSFYEQYF. The rearrangement uses TRBV5-5 and TRBJ2-7; 7 nucleotides align to TRBD1. The CDR3 spans 14 residues. Trimming removed 4 bases from V and 3 bases from J; junction bases left unmatched: 7. The V gene's germline CDR1 is SGHKS and CDR2 YYEKEE (reference sequence).

This clonotype occurred a few times. This chain joins TRBV14 and TRBJ1-5, with 11 bases matching TRBD1. The V gene end was trimmed by 6 bases and the J gene end by 6 bases; junction bases not matched to a gene: 7. CDR3 length: 15 amino acids. Per the germline V gene, CDR1 is SGHDN and CDR2 is FVKESK. This CDR3 is CASRPGQGACQPQHF. Here the CDR3 DNA reads TGTGCCAGCAGACCCGGACAGGGGGCCTGTCAGCCCCAGCATTTT.

This clonotype was seen a few times. V and J are TRBV4-1 and TRBJ2-2; no reliable D call. CDR3 length: 15 amino acids. Germline CDR1 reads MGHRA; CDR2 reads YSYEKL. The ends were cut back, 2 bases at V and 2 bases at J, with 9 bases in the middle. The chain's CDR3 is CASSQLALNTGELFF. As DNA, the CDR3 is TGCGCCAGCAGCCAATTGGCATTAAACACCGGGGAGCTGTTTTTT.

There are a few counts of this clonotype. The chain has TRBV12-3 or TRBV12-4 and TRBJ2-7; 13 positions match TRBD2. This CDR3 has 16 amino acids. V trimming: 5 bases; J trimming: 3 bases; junction bases outside the gene matches: 7. DNA of the CDR3: TGTGCCAGCAGTGGACTAGCGGGAGTCGGGATCTACGAGCAGTACTTC. As protein: CASSGLAGVGIYEQYF.

V gene TRBV2 combines with J gene TRBJ1-5; D perhaps matches TRBD1 (5 bases). The CDR3 totals 15 residues. V was trimmed by 6 bases and J by 0 bases, leaving 12 bases between them. Germline values: CDR1 SNHLY, CDR2 FYNNEI. CDR3 region: CASRSTGNSNQPQHF. As DNA, the CDR3 is TGTGCCAGCAGGTCCACAGGCAATAGCAATCAGCCCCAGCATTTT.

The chain recombines TRBV18 with TRBJ1-2; no definite D call. The CDR3 is 15 residues long. Germline V gene sequence: CDR1 KGHSH, CDR2 LQKENI. Trimming removed 2 bases at V and 8 bases at J, with 18 bases between. This CDR3 reads CASSPSVGGFSGYTF. In DNA, the CDR3 is TGTGCCAGCTCACCATCTGTCGGAGGATTTAGCGGCTACACCTTC. Full variable domain (remainder filled in from reference TRBV18 and TRBJ1-2): NAGVMQNPRHLVRRRGQEARLRCSPMKGHSHVYWYRQLPEEGLKFMVYLQKENIIDESGMPKERFSAEFPKEGPSILRIQQVVRGDSAAYFCASSPSVGGFSGYTFGSGTRLTVV.

This clonotype was counted between two and nine times. V and J are TRBV7-8 and TRBJ2-5, with D possibly matching TRBD1 (6 bases). The CDR3 has 14 residues. V lost 1 base and J 2 bases, leaving 8 bases between the germline ends. CDR1 and CDR2 (germline): SGHVS, FQNEAQ. The DNA of the CDR3 is TGTGCCAGCAGCTTAGAGGGGGAGCAAGAGACCCAGTACTTC. This codes for CASSLEGEQETQYF.

This clonotype was counted at least ten times. The chain joins TRBV28 to TRBJ2-3, with 9 bases that match TRBD2. Germline V gene sequence: CDR1 MDHEN, CDR2 SYDVKM. The CDR3 consists of 17 residues. The ends lost 3 bases at V and 5 bases at J; junction bases unmatched: 12. CDR3: CASSLGQRGAALDTQYF. The CDR3 DNA reads TGTGCCAGCAGTTTGGGGCAGCGGGGGGCCGCCTTAGATACGCAGTATTTT. The whole variable domain, remainder taken from reference TRBV28 and TRBJ2-3, is DVKVTQSSRYLVKRTGEKVFLECVQDMDHENMFWYRQDPGLGLRLIYFSYDVKMKEKGDIPEGYSVSREKKERFSLILESASTNQTSMYLCASSLGQRGAALDTQYFGPGTRLTVL.

V is TRBV20-1 and J is TRBJ2-1; 10 bases align to TRBD2. Germline V gene sequence: CDR1 DFQATT, CDR2 SNEGSKA (reference sequence). J was trimmed by 3 bases and V by 3 bases; bases with no gene match: 2. This CDR3 region has 14 residues. CDR3 amino acids: CSARGTSDYNEQFF. CDR3 DNA sequence: TGCAGTGCTAGGGGGACTAGCGACTACAATGAGCAGTTCTTC.